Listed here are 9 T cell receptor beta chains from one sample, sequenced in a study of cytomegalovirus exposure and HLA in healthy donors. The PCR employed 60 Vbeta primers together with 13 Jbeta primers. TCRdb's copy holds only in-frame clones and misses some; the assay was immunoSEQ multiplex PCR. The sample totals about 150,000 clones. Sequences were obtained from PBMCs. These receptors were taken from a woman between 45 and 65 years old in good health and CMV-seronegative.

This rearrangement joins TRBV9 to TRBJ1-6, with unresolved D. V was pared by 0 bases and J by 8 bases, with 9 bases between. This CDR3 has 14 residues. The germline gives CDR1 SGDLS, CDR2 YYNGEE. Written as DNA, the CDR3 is TGTGCCAGCAGCGTAGAACTGAGGGATTCACCCCTCCACTTT. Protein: CASSVELRDSPLHF.

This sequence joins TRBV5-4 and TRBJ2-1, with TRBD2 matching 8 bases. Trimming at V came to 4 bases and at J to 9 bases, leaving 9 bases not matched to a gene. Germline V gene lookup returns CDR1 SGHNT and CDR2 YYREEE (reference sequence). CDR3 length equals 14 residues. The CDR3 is CASSAGLASVEQFF. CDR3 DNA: TGTGCCAGCAGCGCAGGACTAGCCTCGGTTGAGCAGTTCTTC.

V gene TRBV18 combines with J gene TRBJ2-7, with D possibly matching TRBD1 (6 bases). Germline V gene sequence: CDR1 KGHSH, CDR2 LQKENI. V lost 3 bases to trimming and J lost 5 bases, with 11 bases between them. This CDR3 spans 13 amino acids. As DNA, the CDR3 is TGTGCCAGCTCACCCCAGGGGATCCACGAGCAGTACTTC. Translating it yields CASSPQGIHEQYF.

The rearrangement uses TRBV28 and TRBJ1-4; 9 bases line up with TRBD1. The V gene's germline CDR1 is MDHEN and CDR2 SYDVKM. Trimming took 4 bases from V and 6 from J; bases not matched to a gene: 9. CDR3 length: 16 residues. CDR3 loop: CASSSTTGTGYEKLFF. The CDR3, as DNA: TGTGCCAGCAGTTCGACCACCGGGACAGGGTATGAAAAACTGTTTTTT.

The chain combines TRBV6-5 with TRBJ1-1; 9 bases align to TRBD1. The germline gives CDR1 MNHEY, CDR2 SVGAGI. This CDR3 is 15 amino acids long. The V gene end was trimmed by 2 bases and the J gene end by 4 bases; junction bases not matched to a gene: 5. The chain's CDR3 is CASSYAGQGGTEAFF. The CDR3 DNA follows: TGTGCCAGCAGTTACGCGGGACAGGGTGGCACTGAAGCTTTCTTT.

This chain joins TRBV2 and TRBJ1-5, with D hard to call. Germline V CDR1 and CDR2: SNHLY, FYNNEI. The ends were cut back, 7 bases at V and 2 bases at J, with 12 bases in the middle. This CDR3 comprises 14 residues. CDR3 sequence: CASMRGLGNQPQHF. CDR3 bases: TGTGCCAGCATGCGAGGCCTGGGCAATCAGCCCCAGCATTTT.

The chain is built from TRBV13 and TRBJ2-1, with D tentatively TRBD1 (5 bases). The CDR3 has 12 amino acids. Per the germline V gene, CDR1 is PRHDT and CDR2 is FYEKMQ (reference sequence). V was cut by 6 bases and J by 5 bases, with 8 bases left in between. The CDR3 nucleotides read TGTGCCAGCAGTGACAGCCACAATGAGCAGTTCTTC. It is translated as CASSDSHNEQFF.

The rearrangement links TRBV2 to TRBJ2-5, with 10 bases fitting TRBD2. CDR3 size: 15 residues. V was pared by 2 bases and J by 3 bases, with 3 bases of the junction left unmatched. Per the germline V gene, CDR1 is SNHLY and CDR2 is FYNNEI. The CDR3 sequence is CASSELGLAEETQYF. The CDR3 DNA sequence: TGTGCCAGCAGTGAACTTGGACTAGCGGAAGAGACCCAGTACTTC.

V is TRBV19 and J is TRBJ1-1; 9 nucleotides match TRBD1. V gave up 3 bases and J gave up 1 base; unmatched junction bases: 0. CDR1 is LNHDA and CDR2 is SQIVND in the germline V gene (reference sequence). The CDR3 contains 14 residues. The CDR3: CASSMGQGNTEAFF. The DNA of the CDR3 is TGTGCCAGTAGTATGGGACAGGGGAACACTGAAGCTTTCTTT.